A selection of T cell receptor beta chains follows, all from one sample in a study of cytomegalovirus exposure and HLA in healthy donors. Only in-frame clones appear in the TCRdb table, and some are missing; sequencing was by immunoSEQ multiplex PCR. The sample holds 100,000 to 120,000 clones; roughly 84% are singletons and the top ten take 6.2%. Sequenced sample: PBMCs. The receptors were gathered from a man aged 25 to 45 in good health and CMV-seropositive. The CDR3 runs from the conserved cysteine through the conserved F or W. The D gene is left open where the match is weak. Rows give clone size only sometimes, using once, few, many, or a class for an expanded clone.

size: .
length: 14
V: TRBV27
J: TRBJ2-7
D: .
CDR3: CASSSLVRGRGQYF
DNA: TGTGCCAGCAGTTCATTAGTGAGGGGGAGGGGGCAGTACTTC

size: few
length: 15
V: TRBV5-6
J: TRBJ2-3
D: .
CDR3: CASSLFSGSTDTQYF
DNA: TGTGCCAGCAGCTTGTTTAGTGGTAGCACAGATACGCAGTATTTT

size: .
length: 15
V: TRBV11-1
J: TRBJ2-3
D: TRBD2
CDR3: CASSFGSGDTDTQYF
DNA: TGTGCCAGCAGCTTCGGTAGCGGGGATACAGATACGCAGTATTTT

size: .
length: 14
V: TRBV10-3
J: TRBJ2-4
D: .
CDR3: CAISGGSLMDIQYF
DNA: TGTGCCATCAGTGGGGGCAGTTTAATGGACATTCAGTACTTC

size: few
length: 13
V: TRBV11-3
J: TRBJ2-3
D: .
CDR3: CASSRTATDTQYF
DNA: TGTGCCAGCAGCCGGACAGCCACAGATACGCAGTATTTT

size: .
length: 15
V: TRBV7-3
J: TRBJ2-3
D: TRBD2
CDR3: CASSLSGGSTDTQYF
DNA: TGTGCCAGCAGCTTAAGCGGGGGGTCTACAGATACGCAGTATTTT

size: .
length: 13
V: TRBV6-5
J: TRBJ2-1
D: TRBD2
CDR3: CASKGGGRGEQFF
DNA: TGTGCCAGCAAGGGCGGGGGGCGGGGGGAGCAGTTCTTC

size: few
length: 11
V: TRBV5-6
J: TRBJ1-2
D: .
CDR3: CASSLGPGGTF
DNA: TGTGCCAGCAGCTTGGGTCCAGGCGGGACCTTC

size: few
length: 15
V: TRBV19
J: TRBJ1-5
D: TRBD1
CDR3: CASSRQGISNQPQHF
DNA: TGTGCCAGTAGTAGACAGGGAATAAGCAATCAGCCCCAGCATTTT

size: .
length: 18
V: TRBV30
J: TRBJ2-2
D: TRBD2
CDR3: CAWSPGLAGVPNTGELFF
DNA: TGTGCCTGGAGTCCGGGACTAGCGGGGGTCCCGAACACCGGGGAGCTGTTTTTT

size: .
length: 14
V: TRBV7-9
J: TRBJ1-2
D: .
CDR3: CASSLERTSYGYTF
DNA: TGTGCCAGCAGCTTAGAAAGGACAAGTTATGGCTACACCTTC

size: .
length: 16
V: TRBV25-1
J: TRBJ2-7
D: TRBD2
CDR3: CASSETSPAGSYEQYF
DNA: TGTGCCAGCAGTGAAACGAGCCCAGCGGGGTCCTACGAGCAGTACTTC

size: .
length: 15
V: TRBV6-1
J: TRBJ2-7
D: TRBD2
CDR3: CASSRTSGGATEQYF
DNA: TGTGCCAGCAGCCGGACTAGCGGGGGGGCGACCGAGCAGTACTTC

size: .
length: 13
V: TRBV19
J: TRBJ2-5
D: TRBD2
CDR3: CASSVAGAGAQYF
DNA: TGTGCCAGTAGTGTGGCGGGAGCTGGGGCCCAGTACTTC

size: .
length: 17
V: TRBV5-6
J: TRBJ1-4
D: TRBD1
CDR3: CASSRDSEPLNNEKLFF
DNA: TGTGCCAGCAGCCGGGACAGTGAGCCACTTAATAATGAAAAACTGTTTTTT

size: .
length: 14
V: TRBV28
J: TRBJ2-7
D: TRBD1
CDR3: CASNPGQGIWEQYF
DNA: TGTGCCAGCAACCCGGGACAGGGGATCTGGGAGCAGTACTTC